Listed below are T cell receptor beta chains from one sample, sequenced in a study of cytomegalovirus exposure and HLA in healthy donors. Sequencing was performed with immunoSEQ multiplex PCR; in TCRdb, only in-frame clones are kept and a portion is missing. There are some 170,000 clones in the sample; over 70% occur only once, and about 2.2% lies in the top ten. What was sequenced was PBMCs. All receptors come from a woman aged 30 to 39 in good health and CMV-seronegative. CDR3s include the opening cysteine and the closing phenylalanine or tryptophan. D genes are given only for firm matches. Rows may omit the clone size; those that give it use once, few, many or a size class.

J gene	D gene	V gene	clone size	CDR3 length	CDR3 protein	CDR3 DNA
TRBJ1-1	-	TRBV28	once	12	CASSSKPFEAFF	TGTGCCAGCAGCTCTAAACCATTTGAAGCTTTCTTT
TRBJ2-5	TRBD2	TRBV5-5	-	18	CASSPAYGAGGPLETQYF	TGTGCCAGCAGCCCGGCTTATGGAGCGGGAGGGCCCCTGGAGACCCAGTACTTC
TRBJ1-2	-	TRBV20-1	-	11	CSARAGGGYTF	TGCAGTGCTCGCGCTGGAGGTGGCTACACCTTC
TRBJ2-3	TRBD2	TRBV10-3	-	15	CAINSAGEATDTQYF	TGTGCCATCAATTCGGCGGGAGAGGCGACAGATACGCAGTATTTT
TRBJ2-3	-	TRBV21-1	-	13	CASSKGRADTQYF	TGTGCCAGCAGCAAGGGGAGGGCAGATACGCAGTATTTT
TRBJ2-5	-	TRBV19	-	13	CASSIGSDMGQYF	TGTGCCAGTAGTATAGGCTCTGACATGGGCCAGTACTTC
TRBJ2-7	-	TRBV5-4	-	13	CASSNQGSYEQYF	TGTGCCAGCAGCAACCAGGGTTCCTACGAGCAGTACTTC
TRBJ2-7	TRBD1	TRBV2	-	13	CASMQGALYEQYF	TGTGCCAGCATGCAGGGGGCGCTTTACGAGCAGTACTTC
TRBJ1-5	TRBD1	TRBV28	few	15	CASRGQGNSNQPQHF	TGTGCCAGCCGCGGACAGGGTAATAGCAATCAGCCCCAGCATTTT
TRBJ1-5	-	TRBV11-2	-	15	CASSLGPRGNQPQHF	TGTGCCAGCAGCTTAGGTCCCCGGGGGAATCAGCCCCAGCATTTT
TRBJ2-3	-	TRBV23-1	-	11	CASSRADTQYF	TGCGCCAGCAGTCGAGCGGATACGCAGTATTTT
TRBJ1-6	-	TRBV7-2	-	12	CASTFRGSPLHF	TGTGCCAGCACCTTTAGGGGTTCACCCCTCCACTTT
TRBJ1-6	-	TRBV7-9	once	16	CASSTQSTVVDSPLHF	TGTGCCAGCAGTACACAATCAACAGTAGTGGATTCACCCCTCCACTTT
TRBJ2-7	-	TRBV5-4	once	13	CASSLAGSYEQYF	TGTGCCAGCAGCTTGGCAGGCTCCTACGAGCAGTACTTC
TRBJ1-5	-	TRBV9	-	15	CASSGRGGVNQPQHF	TGTGCCAGCAGCGGTAGAGGGGGGGTTAATCAGCCCCAGCATTTT
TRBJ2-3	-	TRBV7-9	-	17	CASSFSSQRTSTDTQYF	TGTGCCAGCAGCTTCTCCAGTCAGCGGACTAGCACAGATACGCAGTATTTT
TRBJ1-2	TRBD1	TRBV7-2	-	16	CASSLASGTANYGYTF	TGTGCCAGCAGCTTAGCCTCCGGGACAGCAAACTATGGCTACACCTTC
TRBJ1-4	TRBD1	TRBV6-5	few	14	CASSLQGAGEKLFF	TGTGCCAGCAGTTTACAGGGGGCGGGTGAAAAACTGTTTTTT
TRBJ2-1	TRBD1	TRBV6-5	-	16	CASSSAWAGGGNEQFF	TGTGCCAGCAGTTCGGCCTGGGCAGGGGGTGGCAATGAGCAGTTCTTC
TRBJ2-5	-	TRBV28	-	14	CASSFGRGVETQYF	TGTGCCAGCAGTTTCGGTCGGGGAGTTGAGACCCAGTACTTC
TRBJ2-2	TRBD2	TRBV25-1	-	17	CASSVIGLAGVAGELFF	TGTGCCAGCAGTGTTATAGGACTAGCGGGAGTGGCCGGGGAGCTGTTTTTT
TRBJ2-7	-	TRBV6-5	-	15	CASSYDDKGAYEQYF	TGTGCCAGCAGTTACGACGATAAAGGGGCCTACGAGCAGTACTTC
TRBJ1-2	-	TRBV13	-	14	CASSIHRDSYGYTF	TGTGCCAGCAGCATCCACAGGGATAGCTATGGCTACACCTTC
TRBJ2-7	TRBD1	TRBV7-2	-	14	CASSFGTGVYEQYF	TGTGCCAGCAGCTTCGGGACAGGGGTCTACGAGCAGTACTTC
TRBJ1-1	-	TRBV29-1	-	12	CSVEWRGRGAFF	TGCAGCGTTGAGTGGAGGGGTCGGGGAGCTTTCTTT
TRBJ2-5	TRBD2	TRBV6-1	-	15	CASSVAGKGEETQYF	TGTGCCAGCAGTGTAGCGGGAAAGGGGGAAGAGACCCAGTACTTC
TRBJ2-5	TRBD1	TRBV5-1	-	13	CASGYRGTETQYF	TGCGCCAGCGGATACAGGGGTACCGAGACCCAGTACTTC
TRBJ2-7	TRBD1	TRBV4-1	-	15	CASSQIPGQTYEQYF	TGCGCCAGCAGCCAGATACCGGGACAGACGTACGAGCAGTACTTC
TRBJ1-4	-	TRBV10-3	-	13	CAISPVTNEKLFF	TGTGCCATCAGCCCGGTAACTAATGAAAAACTGTTTTTT
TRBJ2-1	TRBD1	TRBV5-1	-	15	CASSLVGDRGNEQFF	TGCGCCAGCAGCTTGGTGGGGGACAGGGGGAATGAGCAGTTCTTC
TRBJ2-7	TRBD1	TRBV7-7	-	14	CASSPTGAFNEQYF	TGTGCCAGCAGCCCGACAGGGGCGTTCAACGAGCAGTACTTC
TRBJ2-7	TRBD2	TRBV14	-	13	CASRVTSGGEQYF	TGTGCCAGCAGAGTGACTAGCGGGGGGGAGCAGTACTTC
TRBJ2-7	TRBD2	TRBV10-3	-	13	CAISVGTSYEQYF	TGTGCCATCAGTGTCGGGACTAGCTACGAGCAGTACTTC
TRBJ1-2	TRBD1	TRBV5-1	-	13	CASSFGTGYGYTF	TGCGCCAGCAGCTTTGGGACAGGATATGGCTACACCTTC
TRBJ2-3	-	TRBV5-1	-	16	CASSLPTTQITDTQYF	TGCGCCAGCAGCTTGCCAACGACACAAATCACAGATACGCAGTATTTT
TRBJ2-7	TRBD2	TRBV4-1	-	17	CASSQEGEPGLPYEQYF	TGCGCCAGCAGCCAAGAGGGAGAACCGGGACTACCCTACGAGCAGTACTTC
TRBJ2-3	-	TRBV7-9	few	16	CSSSLGARSSTDTQYF	TGTTCCAGCAGCTTAGGGGCCCGCAGTAGCACAGATACGCAGTATTTT